This T cell receptor (beta chain) was identified during a study of blood T cell repertoires in COVID-19. Measured with immunoSEQ multiplex PCR; TCRdb has only the in-frame clones, and not every one. The data contain roughly 410,000 clones, 80% to 90% of them seen just once; the ten biggest clones take up approximately 2.5%. The CDR3 is made up of 15 amino acids. Trimming pared 3 bases from V and 0 bases from J, leaving 8 bases between. The germline CDR1 and CDR2 sequences are MNHEY and SMNVEV (reference sequence). This TCR was recovered from a woman in her sixties or seventies with COVID-19, enrolled during active disease. Sequenced sample: peripheral blood. The chain employs TRBV27 and TRBJ1-4; D is ambiguous. This CDR3 is CASSLQGATNEKLFF. The CDR3 nucleotides are TGTGCCAGCAGTTTGCAAGGAGCAACTAATGAAAAACTGTTTTTT.